What follows are 23 T cell receptor beta chains derived from one specimen sequenced in a study of cytomegalovirus exposure and HLA in healthy donors. The primer mix had 60 Vbeta and 13 Jbeta primers. Clones were sequenced by immunoSEQ multiplex PCR, and TCRdb holds only the in-frame ones, with some missing. The data contain about 160,000 clones, 70% to 80% of them singletons. Material: PBMCs. The receptors stem from a man aged 35 to 55 in good health and CMV-seronegative.

This clone was seen only once. CDR3 region: CASSLFQRETSGELFF. Here the CDR3 DNA reads TGCGCCAGCAGCTTGTTCCAGCGGGAGACCTCCGGGGAGCTGTTTTTT. The chain carries TRBV5-1 and TRBJ2-2, with TRBD2 matching over 8 bases. J was trimmed by 6 bases and V by 1 base; bases with no gene match: 8. Germline values: CDR1 SGHRS, CDR2 YFSETQ. The CDR3 is made up of 16 amino acids.

The chain combines TRBV28 with TRBJ2-7, with unresolved D. Trimming cost V 2 bases and J 6 bases, with 8 bases left between them. The CDR3 length is 12 residues. Germline loops: CDR1 MDHEN, CDR2 SYDVKM. The CDR3 DNA sequence: TGTGCCAGCAGTTTAGGTGAGAGCGAGCAGTACTTC. Translated: CASSLGESEQYF. Drawing the rest from reference TRBV28 and TRBJ2-7, the complete variable domain is DVKVTQSSRYLVKRTGEKVFLECVQDMDHENMFWYRQDPGLGLRLIYFSYDVKMKEKGDIPEGYSVSREKKERFSLILESASTNQTSMYLCASSLGESEQYFGPGTRLTVT.

The CDR3: CASRLGRTGLETQYF. In nucleotides, the CDR3 is TGCGCCAGCAGACTGGGCCGGACAGGGCTAGAGACCCAGTACTTC. V and J are TRBV5-1 and TRBJ2-5; 8 nucleotides line up with TRBD1. The ends lost 5 bases at V and 4 bases at J; junction bases unmatched: 10. CDR3 length equals 15 residues. Germline CDR1 is SGHRS and CDR2 is YFSETQ.

This chain uses TRBV9 with TRBJ2-2; D may be TRBD2 (5 bases). This CDR3 is 16 amino acids long. Per germline, CDR1 SGDLS and CDR2 YYNGEE. Between the trimmed V and J ends, which lost 0 bases and 1 base, there was a span of 10 bases. As DNA, the CDR3 is TGTGCCAGCAGCGTAGCGAGCGGAAGGAACACCGGGGAGCTGTTTTTT. Protein sequence: CASSVASGRNTGELFF.

The V gene is TRBV29-1, the J gene TRBJ2-5, with D possibly being TRBD2 (6 bases). V shed 7 bases and J shed 3 bases, with 15 bases lying between them. Germline CDR1 SQVTM, CDR2 ANQGSEA. The CDR3 length is 13 residues. CDR3 in DNA: TGCAGCGCCTGCATAGGAGGGGAAGAGACCCAGTACTTC. Its translation is CSACIGGEETQYF.

V and J are TRBV6-5 and TRBJ1-6; D gene ambiguous. Per germline, CDR1 MNHEY and CDR2 SVGAGI. V was clipped by 6 bases and J by 0 bases, with 9 bases between them. The CDR3 extends over 15 amino acids. The CDR3, as DNA: TGTGCCAGCAGGAGCCTTTACTCCTATAATTCACCCCTCCACTTT. The encoded protein is CASRSLYSYNSPLHF.

The chain carries TRBV18 and TRBJ2-3; D is undetermined. The CDR3 contains 14 residues. Deletions cut 2 bases from V and 5 bases from J, with 11 bases between. CDR1 KGHSH and CDR2 LQKENI come from the germline V gene. CDR3 nucleotides: TGTGCCAGCTCACCAGGTGGCGGCGGAGATACGCAGTATTTT. Translating gives CASSPGGGGDTQYF.

CDR3 coding DNA: TGTGCCAGCACCTCAGGGGGATATGGCTACACCTTC. Residues: CASTSGGYGYTF. The chain employs TRBV27 and TRBJ1-2; 7 bases map to TRBD1. CDR1 and CDR2 from the germline V gene are MNHEY and SMNVEV (reference sequence). The CDR3 consists of 12 residues. J gave up 5 bases and V 7 bases, and 4 bases lay outside the gene matches.

This rearrangement joins TRBV9 to TRBJ1-2; D may be TRBD1 (6 bases). Germline loops: CDR1 SGDLS, CDR2 YYNGEE. The V gene lost 5 bases and the J gene lost 4 bases, with 15 bases spanning the gap. The CDR3 covers 14 residues. The CDR3 nucleotides read TGTGCCAGCAGTGAGAGGGACACTCCCTATGGCTACACCTTC. Its translation: CASSERDTPYGYTF.

J is TRBJ2-1 and V is TRBV7-9; the match to TRBD2 covers 12 bases. This CDR3 spans 17 amino acids. Germline V gene data show CDR1 as SEHNR and CDR2 as FQNEAQ (reference sequence). Unmatched junction bases numbered 10, after V lost 6 bases and J lost 4 bases. CDR3 sequence reads: CASSQPGTSGLYNEQFF. In DNA, the CDR3 is TGTGCCAGCAGTCAACCCGGGACTAGCGGGCTTTACAATGAGCAGTTCTTC. Supplemented by reference TRBV7-9 and TRBJ2-1, the full variable domain reads DTGVSQNPRHKITKRGQNVTFRCDPISEHNRLYWYRQTLGQGPEFLTYFQNEAQLEKSRLLSDRFSAERPKGSFSTLEIQRTEQGDSAMYLCASSQPGTSGLYNEQFFGPGTRLTVL.

This clone was counted only a few times. The rearrangement uses TRBV28 and TRBJ2-4, with D maybe TRBD1 (5 bases). V lost 4 bases, J lost 0 bases, and 10 bases lay in between. The CDR3 runs to 15 residues. Germline lookup yields CDR1 MDHEN and CDR2 SYDVKM. CDR3 DNA sequence: TGTGCCAGCAGTTCTGGGGCCATAGCCAAAAACATTCAGTACTTC. Translated, it gives CASSSGAIAKNIQYF.

The chain couples TRBV28 to TRBJ2-2; D is unclear. The CDR3 is made up of 13 amino acids. From germline, CDR1 is MDHEN and CDR2 SYDVKM. The V end lost 6 bases, the J end lost 4 bases, and 9 bases lay between the germline ends. CDR3 DNA: TGTGCCAGCAGCAAATTTAGCACCGGGGAGCTGTTTTTT. Translated: CASSKFSTGELFF.

A note on this clone: This CDR3 fails to terminate in the conserved phenylalanine or tryptophan, so it likely reflects a read error. The chain uses TRBV2 and TRBJ2-7, with D possibly matching TRBD2 (6 bases). Germline V gene sequence: CDR1 SNHLY, CDR2 FYNNEI. V lost 2 bases to trimming and J lost 5 bases, with 19 bases between them. The CDR3 contains 16 residues. The CDR3 region has the DNA TGTGCCAGCAGTGAACAAACGGGAGCCGAAAAAAACGAGCAGTACTGC. Protein sequence: CASSEQTGAEKNEQYC.

V is TRBV5-1 and J is TRBJ2-7; D is perhaps TRBD1 (5 bases). Trimming shortened V by 0 bases and J by 2 bases, and 15 bases separated the two germline ends. The CDR3 consists of 16 residues. Germline V gene data show CDR1 as SGHRS and CDR2 as YFSETQ. This CDR3 reads CASSLEGQASAYEQYF. CDR3 nucleotide sequence: TGCGCCAGCAGCTTGGAGGGGCAGGCCTCCGCCTACGAGCAGTACTTC.

The chain combines TRBV5-1 with TRBJ2-7, with 7 bases lining up with TRBD1. V lost 4 bases, J lost 4 bases, and 8 bases stayed unmatched. There are 14 residues in the CDR3. Germline V gene sequence: CDR1 SGHRS, CDR2 YFSETQ. The CDR3 loop is CASSTQQGSYEQYF. DNA of the CDR3: TGCGCCAGCAGCACCCAACAGGGGTCTTACGAGCAGTACTTC. Based on the CDR3 plus reference TRBV5-1 and TRBJ2-7, the full variable domain is KAGVTQTPRYLIKTRGQQVTLSCSPISGHRSVSWYQQTPGQGLQFLFEYFSETQRNKGNFPGRFSGRQFSNSRSEMNVSTLELGDSALYLCASSTQQGSYEQYFGPGTRLTVT.

The V gene is TRBV27, the J gene TRBJ2-2; 8 bases fit TRBD2. This CDR3 comprises 15 residues. The trim removed 4 bases at V and 7 bases at J, leaving 8 bases unmatched. Germline V gene sequence: CDR1 MNHEY, CDR2 SMNVEV (reference sequence). The CDR3 is CASSWFGGAGGELFF. The CDR3 coding sequence is TGTGCCAGCAGTTGGTTCGGGGGGGCCGGCGGGGAGCTGTTTTTT.

The J gene is TRBJ2-2, the V gene TRBV28; D possibly corresponds to TRBD2 (6 bases). This CDR3 comprises 12 residues. Per germline, CDR1 MDHEN and CDR2 SYDVKM. The ends were cut back, 6 bases at V and 6 bases at J, with 8 bases in the middle. CDR3 DNA: TGTGCCAGCAGGGGGACTGCCGGGGAGCTGTTTTTT. Translation: CASRGTAGELFF.

V gene TRBV30 combines with J gene TRBJ1-1; D remains unclear. Trimming took off 3 bases at V and 10 bases at J, with 9 bases between the two ends. The CDR3 contains 10 residues. Germline V gene data show CDR1 as GTSNPN and CDR2 as SVGIG (reference sequence). In DNA form, the CDR3 reads TGTGCCTGGAGCCGCGGCATAGCTTTCTTT. Protein: CAWSRGIAFF.

The V gene is TRBV5-8, the J gene TRBJ1-5, with D unresolved. This CDR3 is built from 16 residues. CDR1 is SGHTS and CDR2 is YDEGEE in the germline V gene. Deletions cut 2 bases from V and 2 bases from J, with 14 bases between. The CDR3 loop reads CASSLGGWGGNQPQHF. CDR3 nucleotide sequence: TGTGCCAGCAGCTTAGGAGGTTGGGGTGGCAATCAGCCCCAGCATTTT. Combining the CDR3 with reference TRBV5-8 and TRBJ1-5 gives the whole variable domain EAGVTQSPTHLIKTRGQQATLRCSPISGHTSVYWYQQALGLGLQFLLWYDEGEERNRGNFPPRFSGRQFPNYSSELNVNALELEDSALYLCASSLGGWGGNQPQHFGDGTRLSIL.

The rearrangement joins TRBV5-8 to TRBJ2-1; D possibly corresponds to TRBD1 (6 bases). CDR1 is SGHTS, CDR2 YDEGEE, per germline. Trimming shortened V by 8 bases and J by 8 bases, and 11 bases separated the two germline ends. The CDR3 sequence is 11 residues long. The CDR3 DNA sequence: TGTGCCAGTAACAGGGTCCATGAGCAGTTCTTC. Its translation: CASNRVHEQFF.

This chain links TRBV2 with TRBJ2-3; D call uncertain. V lost 4 bases and J 0 bases, leaving 11 bases between the germline ends. Germline CDR1 reads SNHLY; CDR2 reads FYNNEI. The CDR3 extends over 15 amino acids. Written as DNA, the CDR3 is TGTGCCAGCAGTGCCGGCGGAGCTAGCACAGATACGCAGTATTTT. This codes for CASSAGGASTDTQYF.

V usage is TRBV28 and J usage is TRBJ2-1; 8 bases agree with TRBD1. This CDR3 spans 19 amino acids. V trimming: 6 bases; J trimming: 0 bases; junction bases outside the gene matches: 16. The germline V gene has CDR1 MDHEN and CDR2 SYDVKM. The CDR3 region is CASSPGAGGLRSSYNEQFF. Written as DNA, the CDR3 is TGTGCCAGCAGCCCCGGGGCAGGGGGCCTACGTAGCTCCTACAATGAGCAGTTCTTC.

This clone was seen just once. This chain joins TRBV27 and TRBJ2-3; 11 bases map to TRBD2. The CDR3 length is 17 residues. V lost 5 bases to trimming and J lost 2 bases; unmatched junction nucleotides: 9. CDR1 and CDR2 (germline): MNHEY, SMNVEV (reference sequence). The CDR3 DNA is TGTGCCAGCAGTCCCGACCGACTAGCGGGATTCACAGATACGCAGTATTTT. The encoded protein is CASSPDRLAGFTDTQYF.